The rows below give T cell receptor beta chains drawn from one sample of a study of spatial heterogeneity in lung cancer. Via MiXCR, TCRdb re-called the 5' RACE reads, giving one row per CDR3 protein. The data show fewer than 45,000 distinct CDR3 sequences, about 10% seen once. Sequencing was performed on PBMCs, taken at follow-up. These receptor sequences come from a female donor with early-stage non-small cell lung cancer. Both conserved end residues are part of each CDR3. The D gene is left open where the match is weak. The size of a clone is reported for some rows only, either as once, few or many, or as a class for expanded clones.

j_call d_call clone_size v_call cdr3_nt cdr3_aa
TRBJ2-7 NA NA TRBV5-6 TGTGCCAGCAGCCAGGGACCAACTGGCTCCTACGAGCAGTACTTC CASSQGPTGSYEQYF
TRBJ2-7 TRBD1 many TRBV28 TGTGCCAGCAGTCGGACCGGGACAGTCTCCTACGAGCAGTACTTC CASSRTGTVSYEQYF
TRBJ2-3 NA many TRBV18 TGTGCCAGCTCACCACCCGGGAGTACGCAGTATTTT CASSPPGSTQYF
TRBJ2-5 NA NA TRBV19 TGTGCCAGTATTGCCGAGACCCAGTACTTC CASIAETQYF
TRBJ2-5 NA many TRBV29-1 TGCAGCGCCGGGACCCGGGAGACCCAGTACTTC CSAGTRETQYF
TRBJ2-7 NA NA TRBV7-2 TGTGCCAGCAGCTTCGGGACCCCCAAGCAGTACTTC CASSFGTPKQYF
TRBJ2-3 NA NA TRBV9 TGTGCCAGCAGCGTACTAGGCAATACGCAGTATTTT CASSVLGNTQYF
TRBJ2-1 NA many TRBV28 TGTGCCAGCAGTTTATTGGCGGGAAACAATGAGCAGTTCTTC CASSLLAGNNEQFF
TRBJ2-2 NA few TRBV6-1 TGTGCCAGCAGTGAAGGCCTCAGGACCCTAAGGCGGAACACCGGGGAGCTGTTTTTT CASSEGLRTLRRNTGELFF
TRBJ2-5 NA many TRBV30 TGTGCCCGCGATTCAGGGTTTTTAGAGACCCAGTACTTC CARDSGFLETQYF
TRBJ2-7 NA few TRBV28 TGTGCCTCCCAAAGCACGGGTTCCCTCCTCGAGCAGTACTTC CASQSTGSLLEQYF
TRBJ2-7 TRBD2 NA TRBV27 TGTGCCAGCAGCCGTAATCCAGGCGGGGGGACGTACTACGAGCAGTACTTC CASSRNPGGGTYYEQYF
TRBJ2-5 TRBD2 medium-sized TRBV19 TGTGCCAGTAACTCAGCGGGGCCCGGGGAGACCCAGTACTTC CASNSAGPGETQYF
TRBJ2-1 TRBD1 medium-sized TRBV5-4 TGTGCCAGCAGCTTGGCCAGGGGGAATGAGCAGTTCTTC CASSLARGNEQFF
TRBJ2-7 TRBD2 many TRBV28 TGTGCCAGCGGCCTTTCGGGGGGAAACTACGAGCAGTACTTC CASGLSGGNYEQYF
TRBJ2-3 NA few TRBV5-1 TGCGCCAGCAGCTTGGGGGACTCCCGGGATACGCAGTATTTT CASSLGDSRDTQYF
TRBJ2-5 NA many TRBV20-1 TGCAGTGCTAGAGATTTGGACGAGGGCTGGGAGACCCAGTACTTC CSARDLDEGWETQYF
TRBJ2-2 NA NA TRBV7-2 TGTGCCAGCACCCTTATCGGATGGCCAACAGGGAACACCGGGGAGCTGTTTTTT CASTLIGWPTGNTGELFF
TRBJ1-2 NA NA TRBV28 TGTGCCAGCCAAAACAGGGTTGGCTACACCTTC CASQNRVGYTF
TRBJ2-1 TRBD1 few TRBV15 TGTGCCACCAGCGAAAGGGGGACAGGGAAGAATGAGCAGTTCTTC CATSERGTGKNEQFF
TRBJ1-6 NA NA TRBV15 TGTGCCACCGCGCGGAGCTCCTATAATTCACCCCTCCACTTT CATARSSYNSPLHF
TRBJ1-5 TRBD1 NA TRBV20-1 TGCAGTGGAGGGGGACAGGGTAGCAATCAGCCCCAGCATTTT CSGGGQGSNQPQHF
TRBJ1-1 TRBD1 NA TRBV2 TGTGCCAGCAGTGAAGCGGGACAGCTAGGAACTGAAGCTTTCTTT CASSEAGQLGTEAFF
TRBJ1-2 NA few TRBV5-6 TGTGCCAGCAGCTTGTCAGGGTTGGGCTACACCTTC CASSLSGLGYTF
TRBJ2-3 TRBD1 many TRBV20-1 TGCAGTGCTAGGGGGACAGGGAGCACAGATACGCAGTATTTT CSARGTGSTDTQYF
TRBJ2-1 NA many TRBV12-3/TRBV12-4 TGTGCCAGCAGTCCCGGACAGACTGAGCAGTTCTTC CASSPGQTEQFF
TRBJ1-1 TRBD1 few TRBV2 TGTGTCAGCAGAACGGACAGGTACACTGAAGCTTTCTTT CVSRTDRYTEAFF
TRBJ1-2 NA once TRBV7-3 TGTGCCAGCAGCTTACAGGGAAACTATGGCTACACCTTC CASSLQGNYGYTF
TRBJ2-7 TRBD1 NA TRBV9 TGTGCCAGCAGCGTAGGACAGGGGAGCTCCTACGTGCAGTACTTC CASSVGQGSSYVQYF
TRBJ2-4 TRBD2 many TRBV7-7 TGTGCCAGCAGCCAGGGACTACCCATAGCCAAAAACATTCAGTACTTC CASSQGLPIAKNIQYF
TRBJ2-5 NA many TRBV28 TGTGCCAGCAACCGAGGGGTCCTTCAAGAGACCCAGTACTTC CASNRGVLQETQYF
TRBJ2-1 NA NA TRBV7-8 TGTGCCAGCAGCTTAAAGTTTTCTAACTCCTACAATGAGCAGTTCTTC CASSLKFSNSYNEQFF
TRBJ2-3 NA NA TRBV2 TGTGCCAGCAGACCCAACACAGATACGCAGTATTTT CASRPNTDTQYF
TRBJ1-6 TRBD1 many TRBV7-3 TGTGCCAGCAGCTTTGGGACAGGGGATTCACCCCTCCACTTT CASSFGTGDSPLHF
TRBJ2-2 TRBD1 NA TRBV7-3 TGTGCCAGCAGCGCCGTTACAGGGGGCGCCGGCACCGGGGAGCTGTTTTTT CASSAVTGGAGTGELFF
TRBJ2-7 NA many TRBV6-5 TGTGCCAGCAAAGCCACAGGCTACGACGAGCAGTACTTC CASKATGYDEQYF
TRBJ2-3 NA few TRBV11-2 TGTGCCAGCAGCTTAGATAGGGGCACAGATACGCAGTATTTT CASSLDRGTDTQYF
TRBJ2-2 NA many TRBV28 TGTGCCAGCAGGACAGCGAACACCGGGGAGCTGTTTTTT CASRTANTGELFF
TRBJ2-7 TRBD2 few TRBV20-1 TGCAGTGCGGACCCAATGGGCGGGGGAGTTAACGAGCAGTACTTC CSADPMGGGVNEQYF
TRBJ1-1 NA few TRBV10-3 TGTGCCATCATGGGTTCTCGGTCCGGGACTGAAGCTTTCTTT CAIMGSRSGTEAFF
TRBJ2-1 NA NA TRBV20-1 TGCAGTGCGCCCGGGACTTCTTCCCGCAATGAGCAGTTCTTC CSAPGTSSRNEQFF
TRBJ2-7 TRBD2 many TRBV18 TGTGCCAGCTCACCGTCGGGACTAACGCGCGAGCAGTACTTC CASSPSGLTREQYF
TRBJ1-1 NA many TRBV2 TGTGCCAGCACGAGGGGAGGTATGAACACTGAAGCTTTCTTT CASTRGGMNTEAFF
TRBJ2-5 NA few TRBV7-2 TGTGCCAGCGTCGATAGGACAGCCGGGTCCCAGTACTTC CASVDRTAGSQYF
TRBJ1-2 NA few TRBV7-9 TGTGCCAGCAGCTTAAGAGGACTCGGCTACACCTTC CASSLRGLGYTF
TRBJ2-5 NA many TRBV6-2/TRBV6-3 TGTGCCAGCAGTTACGGACCTAGGTGGGTCCAAGAGACCCAGTACTTC CASSYGPRWVQETQYF
TRBJ2-1 NA many TRBV4-2 TGTGCCAGCAGCCTTGGCGGAGGGGGTTCCTACAATGAGCAGTTCTTC CASSLGGGGSYNEQFF
TRBJ2-5 NA few TRBV5-5 TGTGCCAGCAGCTGGGCAGGGGAAGAGACCCAGTACTTC CASSWAGEETQYF
TRBJ2-2 NA NA TRBV13 TGTGCCAGCAGCTTCGGCTTTACCGGGGAGCTGTTTTTT CASSFGFTGELFF